Sequencing of this T cell receptor (beta chain) was carried out in a study of radiation and T cells in renal cell carcinoma. Per the germline V gene, CDR1 is LGHNA and CDR2 is YNFKEQ. The CDR3 runs to 15 residues. V gave up 1 base and J gave up 8 bases, with 15 bases separating them. As for treatment: treatment-naive control, cytoreductive nephrectomy. Sequenced by immunoSEQ multiplex PCR; TCRdb stores in-frame clones only, minus some. The table includes 10,000 or so clones, about three fifths detected once. Sequencing was performed on tumor tissue, taken from a patient whose treatment was nephrectomy without radiotherapy. V gene TRBV4-2 combines with J gene TRBJ2-1; a weak D match, TRBD1 (5 bases). This receptor was obtained from a man aged 35 to 55 with renal cell carcinoma. In DNA, the CDR3 is TGTGCCAGCAGCCAAGGCTGGTCAGGGTTCCATGAGCAGTTCTTC. Translating it yields CASSQGWSGFHEQFF.